What follows is one TCR beta chain and its context. Autoimmune disease history or systemic immunosuppression meant exclusion. This CDR3 is 14 amino acids long. The V end lost 4 bases, the J end lost 6 bases, and 15 bases lay between the germline ends. Germline V lookup: CDR1 SGHAT, CDR2 FQNNGV. The record originates from a study of OX40 agonist ivuxolimab in advanced cancers. Turning to the study itself: Ivuxolimab, which is an agonistic anti-OX40 (CD134) antibody, was administered to the patients.

Only in-frame clones appear in the TCRdb table, and some are missing; sequencing was by immunoSEQ multiplex PCR. This sample has 60,000 or so clones; roughly 89% occur once, and the top ten carry around 27%. The V call is TRBV11-2, the J call TRBJ1-1, with no clear D. The input for sequencing was CD4+ or CD8+ T cells sorted from blood, taken in a trial of the OX40 agonist ivuxolimab. The source is an adult with an advanced solid tumor such as melanoma, head and neck, liver or kidney cancer. The DNA for the CDR3 is TGTGCCAGCAGCTCTAGGACTTCCTCGGCTGAAGCTTTCTTT. Its protein is CASSSRTSSAEAFF.